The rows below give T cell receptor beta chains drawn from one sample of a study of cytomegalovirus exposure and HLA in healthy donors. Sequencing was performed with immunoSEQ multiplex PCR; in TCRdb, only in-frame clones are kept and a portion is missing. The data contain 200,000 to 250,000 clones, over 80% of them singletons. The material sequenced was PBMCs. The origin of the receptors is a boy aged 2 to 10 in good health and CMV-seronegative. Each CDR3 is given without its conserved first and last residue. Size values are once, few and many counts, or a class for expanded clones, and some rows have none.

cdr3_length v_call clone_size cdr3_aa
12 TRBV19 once ASSMGPGNYGYT
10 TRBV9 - ASSPRNTEAF
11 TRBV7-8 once ASSLSGIGELF
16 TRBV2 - ASSEPASGGGLLETQY
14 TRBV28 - ASSSPLLAGAYEQY
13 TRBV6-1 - ASSLAGGYGYGYT
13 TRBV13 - ASSLTGGPTDEQY
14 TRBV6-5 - ASSLTGGYMNTEAF
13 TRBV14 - ASSQDYRSEETQY
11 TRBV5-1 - ASSTGQQETQY
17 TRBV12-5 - ASGSGTSGGGTYTDTQY
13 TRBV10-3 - AISDVGGKRYEQY
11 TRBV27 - ASSFSSYNEQF
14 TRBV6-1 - ASSETLAGEGGTQY
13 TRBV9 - ASSGPGQGGDTQY
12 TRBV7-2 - ASRYGTGDNEQF
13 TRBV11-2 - ASSFLAGSQETQY
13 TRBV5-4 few ASSSPSQANTEAF
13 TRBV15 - ATSREQGPGNTIY
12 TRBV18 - ASSPGPTDSPLH
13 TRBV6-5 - ASSYRLGRGYEQY
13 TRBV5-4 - ASSQDSSSYNEQF
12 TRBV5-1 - ASSSGTAQETQY
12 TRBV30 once AWSRLAGGGEQF
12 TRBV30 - ALEWDSYTDTQY
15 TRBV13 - ASSLRGGSGSTDTQY
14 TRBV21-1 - ASSTKTVTEIYEQY
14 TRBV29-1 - SVEEGLPPWDNEQF
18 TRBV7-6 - ASSLDLLMGGGRRDQPQH